This T cell receptor beta chain emerged from a study of shared clonotypes between healthy human individuals. The CDR3 has 16 residues. Germline values: CDR1 SGDLS, CDR2 YYNGEE. V lost 0 bases, J lost 1 base, and 10 bases lay in between. About 100 million PBMCs were counted before genomic DNA extraction. The quantity of DNA used in unsorted PBMC replicate PCRs was approximately 300 ng, corresponding to 25,000 to 30,000 T cell genomes. Unsorted PBMC DNA was run through sequencing on ten immunoSEQ deep assay plates. Clones were read by immunoSEQ multiplex PCR, and TCRdb kept only the in-frame ones, dropping some. This sample yields 450,000 to 500,000 clones, of which 70% to 80% are seen a single time; more than 10% belongs to the top ten.

The sample was PBMCs. The chain links TRBV9 to TRBJ2-2, with a possible D match to TRBD2 (6 bases). The sequence was collected from a woman between 40 and 50 years old in good health. Some clones in this sample may be carry-over from other donors' samples. The CDR3 is CASSVVTSWNTGELFF. The CDR3 DNA sequence: TGTGCCAGCAGCGTAGTAACTAGCTGGAACACCGGGGAGCTGTTTTTT.